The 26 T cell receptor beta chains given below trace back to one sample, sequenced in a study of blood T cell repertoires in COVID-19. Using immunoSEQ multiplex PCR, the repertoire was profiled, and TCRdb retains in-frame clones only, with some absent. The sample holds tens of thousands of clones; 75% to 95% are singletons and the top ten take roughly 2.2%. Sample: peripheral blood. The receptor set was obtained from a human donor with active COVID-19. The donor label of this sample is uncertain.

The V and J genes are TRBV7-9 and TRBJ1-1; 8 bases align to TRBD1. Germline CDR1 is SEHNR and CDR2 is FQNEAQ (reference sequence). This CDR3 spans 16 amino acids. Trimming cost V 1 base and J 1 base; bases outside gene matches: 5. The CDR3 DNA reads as TGTGCCAGCAGCTTAGTACCGGGACAGGCGAACACTGAAGCTTTCTTT. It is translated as CASSLVPGQANTEAFF. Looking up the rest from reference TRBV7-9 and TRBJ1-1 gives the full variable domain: DTGVSQNPRHKITKRGQNVTFRCDPISEHNRLYWYRQTLGQGPEFLTYFQNEAQLEKSRLLSDRFSAERPKGSFSTLEIQRTEQGDSAMYLCASSLVPGQANTEAFFGQGTRLTVV.

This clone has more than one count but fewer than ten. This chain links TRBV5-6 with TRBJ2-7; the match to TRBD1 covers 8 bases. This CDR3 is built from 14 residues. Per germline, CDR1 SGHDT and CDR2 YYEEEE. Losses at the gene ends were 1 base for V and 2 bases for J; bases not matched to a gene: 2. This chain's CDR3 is CASSLQGATYEQYF. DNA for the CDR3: TGTGCCAGCAGCTTGCAGGGGGCCACCTACGAGCAGTACTTC.

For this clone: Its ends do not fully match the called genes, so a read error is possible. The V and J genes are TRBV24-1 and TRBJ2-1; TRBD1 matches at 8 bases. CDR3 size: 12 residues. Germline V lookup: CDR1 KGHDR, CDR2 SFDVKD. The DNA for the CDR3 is TGTGCCACCAGTGACCCAGACAGGGGCTGGATCTTC. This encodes CATSDPDRGWIF.

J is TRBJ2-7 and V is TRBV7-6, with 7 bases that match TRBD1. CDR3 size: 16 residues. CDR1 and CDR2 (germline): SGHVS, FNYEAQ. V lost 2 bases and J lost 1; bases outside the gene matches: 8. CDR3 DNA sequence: TGTGCCAGCAGCTTATTTGTAGGGGGCCAGTCCTACGAGCAGTACTTC. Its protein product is CASSLFVGGQSYEQYF.

The CDR3 sequence is CASSPSLHYTGELFF. The CDR3 DNA is TGTGCCAGCAGCCCGAGCCTTCATTACACCGGGGAGCTGTTTTTT. The chain has TRBV13 and TRBJ2-2; D is undetermined. CDR1 and CDR2 from the germline V gene are PRHDT and FYEKMQ (reference sequence). Trimming cost V 5 bases and J 3 bases, with 13 bases left between them. The CDR3 runs to 15 residues.

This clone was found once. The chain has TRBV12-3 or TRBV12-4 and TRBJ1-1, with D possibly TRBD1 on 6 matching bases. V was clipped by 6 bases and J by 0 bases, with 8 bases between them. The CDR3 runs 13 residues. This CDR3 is CASSRQVNTEAFF. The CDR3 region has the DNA TGTGCCAGCAGCCGACAGGTGAACACTGAAGCTTTCTTT.

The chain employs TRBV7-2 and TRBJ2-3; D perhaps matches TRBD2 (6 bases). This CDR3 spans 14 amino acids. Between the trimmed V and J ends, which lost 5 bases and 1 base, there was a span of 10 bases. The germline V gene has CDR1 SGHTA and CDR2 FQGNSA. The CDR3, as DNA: TGTGCCAGCAGCCCCCCGGGGGGCACAGATACGCAGTATTTT. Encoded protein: CASSPPGGTDTQYF.

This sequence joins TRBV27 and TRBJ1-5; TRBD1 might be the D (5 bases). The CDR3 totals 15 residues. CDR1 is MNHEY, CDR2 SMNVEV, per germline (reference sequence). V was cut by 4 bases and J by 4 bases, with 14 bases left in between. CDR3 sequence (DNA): TGTGCCAGCAGTTCTACCACCCAGGGAAATCAGCCCCAGCATTTT. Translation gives CASSSTTQGNQPQHF.

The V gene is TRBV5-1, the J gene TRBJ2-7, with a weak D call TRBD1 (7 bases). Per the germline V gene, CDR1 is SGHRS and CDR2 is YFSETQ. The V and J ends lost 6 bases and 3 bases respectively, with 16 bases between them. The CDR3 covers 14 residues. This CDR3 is CASTDGTAGYEQYF. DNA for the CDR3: TGCGCCAGCACAGATGGGACAGCGGGCTACGAGCAGTACTTC.

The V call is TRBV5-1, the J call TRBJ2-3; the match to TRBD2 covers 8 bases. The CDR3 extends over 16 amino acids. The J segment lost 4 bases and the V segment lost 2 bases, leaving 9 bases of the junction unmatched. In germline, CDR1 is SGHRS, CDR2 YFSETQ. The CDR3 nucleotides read TGCGCCAGCAGCTTTACTCGACTAGCGTACGCAGATACGCAGTATTTT. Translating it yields CASSFTRLAYADTQYF.

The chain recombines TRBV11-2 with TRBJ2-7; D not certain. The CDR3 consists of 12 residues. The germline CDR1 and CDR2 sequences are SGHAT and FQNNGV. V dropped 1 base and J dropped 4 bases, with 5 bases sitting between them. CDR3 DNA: TGTGCCAGCAGCTTAGGGCAATACGAGCAGTACTTC. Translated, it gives CASSLGQYEQYF.

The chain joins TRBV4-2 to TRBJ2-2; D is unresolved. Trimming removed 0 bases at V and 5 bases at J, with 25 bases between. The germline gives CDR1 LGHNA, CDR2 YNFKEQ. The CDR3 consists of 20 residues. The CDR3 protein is CASSQDERLTPLGYTGELFF. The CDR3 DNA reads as TGTGCCAGCAGCCAAGACGAGAGACTTACTCCCCTCGGGTATACCGGGGAGCTGTTTTTT.

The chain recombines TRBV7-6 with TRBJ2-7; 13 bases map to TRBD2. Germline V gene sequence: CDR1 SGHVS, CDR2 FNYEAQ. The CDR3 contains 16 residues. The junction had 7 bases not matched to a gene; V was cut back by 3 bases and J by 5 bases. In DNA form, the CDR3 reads TGTGCCAGCAGCTTTATACTAGCGGGGGGGCCCCACGAGCAGTACTTC. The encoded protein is CASSFILAGGPHEQYF.

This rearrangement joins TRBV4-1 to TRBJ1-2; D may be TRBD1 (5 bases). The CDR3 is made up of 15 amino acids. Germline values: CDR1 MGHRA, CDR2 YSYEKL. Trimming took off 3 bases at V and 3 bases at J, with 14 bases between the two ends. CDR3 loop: CASSHLVRADYGYTF. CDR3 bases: TGCGCCAGCAGCCATTTGGTCAGGGCGGACTATGGCTACACCTTC.

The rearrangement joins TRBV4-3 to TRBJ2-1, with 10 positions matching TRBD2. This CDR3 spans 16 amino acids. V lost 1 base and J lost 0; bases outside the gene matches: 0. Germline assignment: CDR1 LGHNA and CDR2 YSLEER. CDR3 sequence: CASSQVAGGSYNEQFF. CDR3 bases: TGCGCCAGCAGCCAAGTAGCGGGGGGCTCCTACAATGAGCAGTTCTTC.

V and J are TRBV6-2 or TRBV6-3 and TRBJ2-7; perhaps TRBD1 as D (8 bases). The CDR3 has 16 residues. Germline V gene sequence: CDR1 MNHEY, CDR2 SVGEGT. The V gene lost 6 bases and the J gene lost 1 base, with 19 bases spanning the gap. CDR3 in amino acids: CASSPHRGGDSYEQYF. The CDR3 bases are TGTGCCAGCAGCCCCCACAGGGGGGGCGATTCCTACGAGCAGTACTTC.

Here the CDR3 reads CASSLGTPRSGNTIYF. The CDR3 DNA is TGTGCCAGCAGCTTAGGGACACCGCGCTCTGGAAACACCATATATTTT. V is TRBV7-9 and J is TRBJ1-3; D is possibly TRBD1 (5 bases). This CDR3 comprises 16 residues. Trimming left V 1 base short and J 0 bases short, with 10 bases between. Germline values: CDR1 SEHNR, CDR2 FQNEAQ (reference sequence).

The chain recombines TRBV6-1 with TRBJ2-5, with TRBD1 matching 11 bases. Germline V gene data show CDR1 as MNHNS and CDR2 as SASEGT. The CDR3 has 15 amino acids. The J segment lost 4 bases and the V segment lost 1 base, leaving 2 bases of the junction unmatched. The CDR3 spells CASSEGTGGAETQYF. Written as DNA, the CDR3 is TGTGCCAGCAGTGAAGGGACAGGGGGCGCAGAGACCCAGTACTTC.

In DNA form, the CDR3 reads TGTGCCAGCAGTTATAGGACGGGATACTACGAGCAGTACTTC. Its protein product is CASSYRTGYYEQYF. The rearrangement joins TRBV6-5 to TRBJ2-7; weak D call: TRBD2 (5 bases). The CDR3 is 14 amino acids. The germline CDR1 and CDR2 sequences are MNHEY and SVGAGI. V was pared by 3 bases and J by 3 bases, with 12 bases between.

The CDR3 protein is CASSLGPTNEKLFF. The CDR3 DNA reads TGTGCCAGTAGTTTGGGCCCGACTAATGAAAAACTGTTTTTT. The rearrangement uses TRBV19 and TRBJ1-4; no definite D call. CDR1 and CDR2 from the germline V gene are LNHDA and SQIVND (reference sequence). The V gene lost 5 bases and the J gene lost 2 bases, with 9 bases spanning the gap. CDR3 size: 14 residues.

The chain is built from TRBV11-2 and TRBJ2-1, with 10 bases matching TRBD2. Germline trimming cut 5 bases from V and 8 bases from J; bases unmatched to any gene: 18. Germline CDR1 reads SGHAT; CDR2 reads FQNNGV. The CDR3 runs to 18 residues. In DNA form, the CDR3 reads TGTGCCAGCAGCCTACGGCTAGCGGGGGCCCTGGTCCGGGATGAGCAGTTCTTC. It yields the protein CASSLRLAGALVRDEQFF.

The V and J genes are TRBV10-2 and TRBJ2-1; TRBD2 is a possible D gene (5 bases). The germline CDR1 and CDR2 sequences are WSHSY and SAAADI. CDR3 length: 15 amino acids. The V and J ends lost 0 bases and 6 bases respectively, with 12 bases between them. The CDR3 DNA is TGCGCCAGCAGTGAGTCCCAACTAGTAATCAATGAGCAGTTCTTC. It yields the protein CASSESQLVINEQFF.

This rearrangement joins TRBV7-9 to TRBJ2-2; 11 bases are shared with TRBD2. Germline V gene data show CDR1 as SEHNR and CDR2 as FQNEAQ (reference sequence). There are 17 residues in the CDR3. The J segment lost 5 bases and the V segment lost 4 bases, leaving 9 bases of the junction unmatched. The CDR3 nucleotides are TGTGCCAGCAGCTCGCTCAGACTAGCGGGGTTAACCGGGGAGCTGTTTTTT. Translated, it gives CASSSLRLAGLTGELFF.

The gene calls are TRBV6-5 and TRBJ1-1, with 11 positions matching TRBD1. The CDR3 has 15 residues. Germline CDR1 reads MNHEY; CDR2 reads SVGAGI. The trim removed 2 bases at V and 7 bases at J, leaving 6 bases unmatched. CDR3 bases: TGTGCCAGCAGTTACCGCGGACAGGGGGCGGTTGAAGCTTTCTTT. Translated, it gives CASSYRGQGAVEAFF.

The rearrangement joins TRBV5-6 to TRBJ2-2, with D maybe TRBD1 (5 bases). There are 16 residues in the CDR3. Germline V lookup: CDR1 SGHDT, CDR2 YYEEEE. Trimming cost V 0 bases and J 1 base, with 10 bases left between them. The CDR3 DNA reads TGTGCCAGCAGCTTGGATAGGGGTGGGAACACCGGGGAGCTGTTTTTT. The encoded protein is CASSLDRGGNTGELFF.

CDR3 loop: CASEYRGRGTEAFF. The CDR3 DNA follows: TGTGCCAGCGAATACAGGGGGCGAGGCACTGAAGCTTTCTTT. The V call is TRBV6-4, the J call TRBJ1-1, with 9 bases aligning to TRBD1. Losses at the gene ends were 8 bases for V and 4 bases for J; bases not matched to a gene: 8. The germline V gene encodes CDR1 MRHNA and CDR2 SNTAGT. This CDR3 comprises 14 residues.